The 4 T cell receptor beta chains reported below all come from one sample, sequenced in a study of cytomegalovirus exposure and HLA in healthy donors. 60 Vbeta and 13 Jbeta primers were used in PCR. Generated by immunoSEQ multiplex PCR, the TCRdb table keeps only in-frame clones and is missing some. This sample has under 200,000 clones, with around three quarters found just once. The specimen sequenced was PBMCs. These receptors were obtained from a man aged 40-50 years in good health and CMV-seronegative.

This CDR3 reads CASSAQGGPQIDTQYF. CDR3 coding DNA: TGTGCCAGCAGTGCTCAGGGAGGCCCCCAAATAGATACGCAGTATTTT. The chain combines TRBV2 with TRBJ2-3, with TRBD2 as a possible D gene (6 bases). Looked up from germline, CDR1 is SNHLY and CDR2 is FYNNEI. V lost 4 bases and J lost 5, with 19 bases in between. CDR3 length equals 16 residues.

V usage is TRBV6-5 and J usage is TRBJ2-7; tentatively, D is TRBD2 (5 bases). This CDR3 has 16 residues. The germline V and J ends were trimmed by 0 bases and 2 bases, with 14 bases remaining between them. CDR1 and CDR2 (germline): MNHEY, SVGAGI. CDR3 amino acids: CASSYSRASLAYEQYF. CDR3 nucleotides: TGTGCCAGCAGTTACTCGAGGGCTAGCCTTGCCTACGAGCAGTACTTC.

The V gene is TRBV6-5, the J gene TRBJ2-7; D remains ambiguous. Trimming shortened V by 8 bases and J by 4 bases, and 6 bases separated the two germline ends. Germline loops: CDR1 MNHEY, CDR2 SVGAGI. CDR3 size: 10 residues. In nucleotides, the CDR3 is TGTGCCAGCGGCCGTTACGAGCAGTACTTC. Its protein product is CASGRYEQYF.

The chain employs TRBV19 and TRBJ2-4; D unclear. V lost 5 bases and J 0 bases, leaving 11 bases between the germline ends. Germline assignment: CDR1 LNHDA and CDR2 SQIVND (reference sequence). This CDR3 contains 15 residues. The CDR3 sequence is CASSSLDLAKNIQYF. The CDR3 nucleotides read TGTGCCAGTAGTTCCCTAGATCTAGCCAAAAACATTCAGTACTTC.